The 10 T cell receptor beta chains below all came from one sample that was sequenced in a study of OX40 agonist ivuxolimab in advanced cancers. The method was immunoSEQ multiplex PCR; TCRdb's version includes in-frame clones alone and lacks a portion of them. The table has 100,000 to 110,000 clones, less than 95% seen once; the top ten hold under 0.65%. The sample here was CD4+ or CD8+ T cells sorted from blood, taken in a trial of the OX40 agonist ivuxolimab. The receptors stem from an adult with an advanced solid tumor such as melanoma, head and neck, liver or kidney cancer.

V is TRBV7-9 and J is TRBJ2-3; the D is unclear. Germline-derived CDR1 and CDR2 are SEHNR and FQNEAQ (reference sequence). V gave up 3 bases and J gave up 4 bases, with 14 bases separating them. This CDR3 spans 15 amino acids. CDR3 nucleotide sequence: TGTGCCAGCAGCTTTGGCCCGCTCCCGCCAGATACGCAGTATTTT. Its protein is CASSFGPLPPDTQYF.

The chain employs TRBV29-1 and TRBJ2-1, with 10 bases matching TRBD2. Germline V gives CDR1 SQVTM, CDR2 ANQGSEA. V trimming: 6 bases; J trimming: 4 bases; junction bases outside the gene matches: 9. The CDR3 is 15 residues long. CDR3 in DNA: TGCAGCGTCAAGAGCCGGACTAGCGGATACAATGAGCAGTTCTTC. This gives the protein CSVKSRTSGYNEQFF.

This clone was detected once. This chain links TRBV19 with TRBJ2-6; D is perhaps TRBD1 (6 bases). CDR3 length: 16 amino acids. V lost 6 bases and J lost 0, with 12 bases in between. Germline CDR1 and CDR2: LNHDA and SQIVND (reference sequence). CDR3 in DNA: TGTGCCAGTAGCCGGGACACCCTCTCTGGGGCCAACGTCCTGACTTTC. It is translated as CASSRDTLSGANVLTF.

The V gene is TRBV11-2, the J gene TRBJ2-1; 12 bases are shared with TRBD2. J was trimmed by 5 bases and V by 5 bases; bases with no gene match: 4. The germline CDR1 and CDR2 sequences are SGHAT and FQNNGV. This CDR3 region has 15 residues. CDR3 sequence reads: CASSIGLAGNNEQFF. In DNA form, the CDR3 reads TGTGCCAGCAGCATCGGACTAGCGGGGAACAATGAGCAGTTCTTC.

The gene calls are TRBV15 and TRBJ1-2; no reliable D call. Germline V gene lookup returns CDR1 LNHNV and CDR2 YYDKDF (reference sequence). The CDR3 has 15 residues. V shed 0 bases and J shed 0 bases, with 8 bases lying between them. CDR3 coding DNA: TGTGCCACCAGCAGAGATGGCACAGCTAACTATGGCTACACCTTC. It translates to CATSRDGTANYGYTF.

This rearrangement joins TRBV6-1 to TRBJ2-7; D gene ambiguous. The CDR3 contains 12 residues. Germline V gives CDR1 MNHNS, CDR2 SASEGT. The V end lost 8 bases, the J end lost 3 bases, and 11 bases lay between the germline ends. CDR3: CASGGEGYEQYF. CDR3 DNA sequence: TGTGCCAGCGGCGGAGAAGGCTACGAGCAGTACTTC.

V and J are TRBV27 and TRBJ1-2; D call uncertain. The V gene's germline CDR1 is MNHEY and CDR2 SMNVEV (reference sequence). V shed 2 bases and J shed 5 bases, with 9 bases lying between them. The CDR3 consists of 13 residues. The DNA for the CDR3 is TGTGCCAGCAGTTTAACGGAATCTTATGGCTACACCTTC. Translated: CASSLTESYGYTF.

The chain combines TRBV6-5 with TRBJ1-5; TRBD1 agrees at 7 bases. The V gene end was trimmed by 0 bases and the J gene end by 6 bases; junction bases not matched to a gene: 5. Germline values: CDR1 MNHEY, CDR2 SVGAGI. The CDR3 consists of 15 residues. The CDR3: CASSYSRQGGQPQHF. The CDR3 DNA follows: TGTGCCAGCAGTTACTCCAGACAGGGTGGTCAGCCCCAGCATTTT.

The gene calls are TRBV2 and TRBJ1-6, with 7 bases that match TRBD1. Trimming at V came to 5 bases and at J to 8 bases, leaving 6 bases not matched to a gene. Per the germline V gene, CDR1 is SNHLY and CDR2 is FYNNEI. This CDR3 is 14 amino acids long. For the CDR3, the DNA is TGTGCCAGCAGTCCCGACAGGGTTGATTCACCCCTCCACTTT. This encodes CASSPDRVDSPLHF.

This rearrangement joins TRBV28 to TRBJ2-7, with 9 nucleotides matching TRBD1. Per the germline V gene, CDR1 is MDHEN and CDR2 is SYDVKM. J gave up 3 bases and V 5 bases, and 5 bases lay outside the gene matches. The CDR3 is 14 amino acids. The CDR3 protein is CASSRKDRGYEQYF. The DNA of the CDR3 is TGTGCCAGCAGTCGTAAGGACAGGGGCTACGAGCAGTACTTC.